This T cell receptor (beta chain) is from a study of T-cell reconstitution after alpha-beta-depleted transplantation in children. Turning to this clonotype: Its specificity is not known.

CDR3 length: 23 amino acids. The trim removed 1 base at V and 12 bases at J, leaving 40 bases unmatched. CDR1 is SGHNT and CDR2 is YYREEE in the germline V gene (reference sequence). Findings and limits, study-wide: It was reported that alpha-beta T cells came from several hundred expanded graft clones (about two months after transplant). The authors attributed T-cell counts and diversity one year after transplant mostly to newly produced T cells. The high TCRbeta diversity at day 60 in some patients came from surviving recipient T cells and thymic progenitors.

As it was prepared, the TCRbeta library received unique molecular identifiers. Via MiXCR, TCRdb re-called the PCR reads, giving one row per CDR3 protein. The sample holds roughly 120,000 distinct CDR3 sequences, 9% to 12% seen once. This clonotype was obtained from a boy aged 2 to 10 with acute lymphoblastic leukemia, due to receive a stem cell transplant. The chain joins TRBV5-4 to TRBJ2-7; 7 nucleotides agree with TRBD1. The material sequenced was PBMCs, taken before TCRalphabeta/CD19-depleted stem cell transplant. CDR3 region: CASSLLSLPFPTLWTGLILVRYF. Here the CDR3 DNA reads TGTGCCAGCAGCTTGCTGTCGCTTCCTTTCCCGACGTTATGGACAGGTCTTATCCTTGTGCGGTACTTC.